This T cell receptor (beta chain) is from a study of blood T cell repertoires in COVID-19. Study overall: Acute and convalescent COVID-19 specimens originated in the United States, Italy and Spain.

Per the germline V gene, CDR1 is MGHRA and CDR2 is YSYEKL. Trimming took off 0 bases at V and 4 bases at J, with 12 bases between the two ends. There are 15 residues in the CDR3. Original processing notes: For nucleated cells, counts were estimated from reference gene primer amplification. Clones were sequenced by immunoSEQ multiplex PCR, and TCRdb holds only the in-frame ones, with some missing. V, J and clone size are taken as reported in that table, and D and trimming were inferred from the DNA itself. The sample lists about 360,000 clones, more than 85% occurring once. This clone appeared once. This receptor was taken from a human donor in a cohort sampled during active COVID-19. The sample taken for sequencing was peripheral blood. The rearrangement joins TRBV4-1 to TRBJ1-2, with no clear D. CDR3: CASSQDRGRSYGYTF. DNA for the CDR3: TGCGCCAGCAGCCAAGATAGAGGGAGGAGCTATGGCTACACCTTC.